This record concerns one T cell receptor (beta chain) sequence. This sample's TCRbeta library carried unique molecular identifier barcodes. TCRdb processed the PCR reads anew with MiXCR; each CDR3 protein has one entry. The repertoire holds 600,000 to 700,000 distinct CDR3 sequences, 16% seen once, with under 1.2% in the top ten. This entry belongs to a study of T-cell reconstitution after alpha-beta-depleted transplantation in children. Germline lookup yields CDR1 LNHNV and CDR2 YYDKDF (reference sequence). The CDR3 runs 13 residues. V was trimmed by 0 bases and J by 8 bases, leaving 7 bases between them.

Sequenced here: PBMCs from the stem cell graft donor, sampled from the stem cell graft. The chain employs TRBV15 and TRBJ2-2, with TRBD2 as a possible D gene (5 bases). The clonotype originates from a human donor who donated a stem cell graft to a child with acute myeloid leukemia. DNA of the CDR3: TGTGCCACCAGCAGAGACCTAGCTGGGGAGCTGTTTTTT. Protein: CATSRDLAGELFF. Looking up the rest from reference TRBV15 and TRBJ2-2 gives the full variable domain: DAMVIQNPRYQVTQFGKPVTLSCSQTLNHNVMYWYQQKSSQAPKLLFHYYDKDFNNEADTPDNFQSRRPNTSFCFLDIRSPGLGDTAMYLCATSRDLAGELFFGEGSRLTVL.